A single TCR beta chain is shown here with its context. Recruited during active infection, patients (from Seattle) were subsequently followed longitudinally. Looked up from germline, CDR1 is LGHDT and CDR2 is YNNKEL (reference sequence). V was cut by 4 bases and J by 1 base, with 10 bases left in between. The CDR3 runs to 14 residues. This entry is derived from a study of blood T cell repertoires in COVID-19. Study information: Spain, Italy and the United States supplied samples that represented acute and convalescent COVID-19. Nucleic acid was either cDNA or gDNA, and it came from T cells, B-cell-depleted T cells, or PBMCs.

Original methodology: Reference gene primer amplification gave estimated nucleated cell counts. Using immunoSEQ multiplex PCR, the repertoire was profiled, and TCRdb retains in-frame clones only, with some absent. V and J calls and clone size follow that table, whereas D and trimming were derived from the DNA. The sample lists 270,000 or so clones, roughly 89% occurring once. This chain links TRBV3-1 (or the pseudogene TRBV3-2) with TRBJ1-2; D call uncertain. Sequencing was carried out using peripheral blood. The receptor was derived from a woman aged 55 to 70 with COVID-19, enrolled during active disease. The CDR3 DNA reads as TGTGCCAGCAGCCCTCGCGGTGGTAACTATGGCTACACCTTC. Translating it yields CASSPRGGNYGYTF.